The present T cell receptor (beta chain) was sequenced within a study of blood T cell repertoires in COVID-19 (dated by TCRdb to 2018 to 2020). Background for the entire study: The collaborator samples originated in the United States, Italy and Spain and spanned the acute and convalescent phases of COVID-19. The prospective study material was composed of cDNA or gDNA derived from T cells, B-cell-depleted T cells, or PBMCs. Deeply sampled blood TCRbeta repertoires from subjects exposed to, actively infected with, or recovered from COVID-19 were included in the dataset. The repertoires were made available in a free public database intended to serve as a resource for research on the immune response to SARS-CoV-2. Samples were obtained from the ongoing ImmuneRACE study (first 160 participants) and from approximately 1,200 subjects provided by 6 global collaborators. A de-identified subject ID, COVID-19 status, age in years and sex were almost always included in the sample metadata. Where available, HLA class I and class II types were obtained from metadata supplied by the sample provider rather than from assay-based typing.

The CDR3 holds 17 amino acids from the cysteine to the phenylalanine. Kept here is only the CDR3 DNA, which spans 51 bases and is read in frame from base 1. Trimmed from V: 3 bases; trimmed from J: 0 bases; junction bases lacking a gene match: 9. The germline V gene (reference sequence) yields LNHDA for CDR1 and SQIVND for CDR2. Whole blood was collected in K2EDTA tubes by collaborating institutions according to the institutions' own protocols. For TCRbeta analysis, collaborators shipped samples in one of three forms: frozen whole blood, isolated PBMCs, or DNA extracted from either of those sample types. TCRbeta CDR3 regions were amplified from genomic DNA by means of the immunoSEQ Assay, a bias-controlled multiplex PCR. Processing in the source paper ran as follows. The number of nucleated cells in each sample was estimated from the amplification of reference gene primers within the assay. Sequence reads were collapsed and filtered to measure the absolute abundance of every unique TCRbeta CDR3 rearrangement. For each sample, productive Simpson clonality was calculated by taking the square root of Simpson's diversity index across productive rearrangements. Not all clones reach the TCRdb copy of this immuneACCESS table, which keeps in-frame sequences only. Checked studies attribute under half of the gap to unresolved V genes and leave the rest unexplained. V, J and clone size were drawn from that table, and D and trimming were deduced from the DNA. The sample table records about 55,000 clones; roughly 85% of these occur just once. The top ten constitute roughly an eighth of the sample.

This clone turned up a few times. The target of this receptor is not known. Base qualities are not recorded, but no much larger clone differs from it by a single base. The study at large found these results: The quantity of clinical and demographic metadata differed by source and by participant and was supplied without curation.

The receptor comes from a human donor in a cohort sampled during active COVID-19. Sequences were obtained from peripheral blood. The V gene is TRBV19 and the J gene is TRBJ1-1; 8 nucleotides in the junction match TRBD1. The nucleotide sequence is TGTGCCAGTAGTATGGGGAGTGGGACAGGCATGAACACTGAAGCTTTCTTT. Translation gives CASSMGSGTGMNTEAFF.